Listed here are 4 T cell receptor beta chains from one sample, sequenced in a study of T cells in Graves' hyperthyroidism and ophthalmopathy. Authors of the study amplified TCR beta CDR3 regions from RNA transcripts. HTBI primers were the set used in a first-round RT-PCR of the TCR CDR3. Each CDR3 protein is one row after TCRdb ran MiXCR on the multiplex PCR reads. Here the sample spans 85,000 to 110,000 distinct CDR3 sequences, 40% to 50% being singletons. Material: blood. Every receptor here comes from a man aged 40-50 years with Graves' hyperthyroidism.

This clonotype has more than one count but fewer than ten. This chain joins TRBV6-1 and TRBJ2-5; 9 positions agree with TRBD2. The CDR3 runs to 16 residues. Germline CDR1 and CDR2: MNHNS and SASEGT. V dropped 7 bases and J dropped 5; count of bases not matched to a gene: 14. The CDR3: CASKVAGGPWGETQYF. CDR3 in DNA: TGTGCCAGCAAAGTGGCGGGGGGGCCGTGGGGGGAGACCCAGTACTTC.

This clonotype was seen ten or more times. The V gene is TRBV5-6, the J gene TRBJ1-1; possibly TRBD1 for D (6 bases). CDR1 and CDR2 (germline): SGHDT, YYEEEE. V lost 0 bases and J lost 6, with 15 bases in between. This CDR3 comprises 15 residues. CDR3: CASSLEQGRLAEAFF. The DNA for the CDR3 is TGTGCCAGCAGCTTGGAACAGGGACGCTTGGCTGAAGCTTTCTTT.

There are many counts of this clonotype. V usage is TRBV11-2 and J usage is TRBJ2-1; 8 bases map to TRBD2. V was clipped by 5 bases and J by 8 bases; unmatched bases: 11. The CDR3 contains 15 residues. Germline values: CDR1 SGHAT, CDR2 FQNNGV. The CDR3, as DNA: TGTGCCAGCAGCCCCCCTGGGACTAGATTCCATGAGCAGTTCTTC. Translating gives CASSPPGTRFHEQFF.

The genes are TRBV19 and TRBJ1-2; D remains ambiguous. Per germline, CDR1 LNHDA and CDR2 SQIVND (reference sequence). With 5 bases removed from V and 8 bases from J, the gap between germline ends came to 6 bases. This CDR3 is built from 10 residues. The CDR3 loop is CASSRSGYTF. CDR3 sequence (DNA): TGTGCCAGTAGTCGTAGCGGCTACACCTTC.